The rows below give T cell receptor beta chains drawn from one sample of a study of cytomegalovirus exposure and HLA in healthy donors. Measured with immunoSEQ multiplex PCR; TCRdb has only the in-frame clones, and not every one. The data show around 70,000 clones, and the top ten clones hold approximately 3.6%. Sequenced material: PBMCs. Every receptor here comes from a female donor in good health and CMV-seropositive. The CDR3 runs from the conserved cysteine through the conserved F or W. The D gene is left open where the match is weak.

J gene: TRBJ1-1; V gene: TRBV14; D gene: TRBD1; CDR3 protein: CASSPRQGGTEAFF; CDR3 DNA: TGTGCCAGCAGCCCAAGACAGGGAGGCACTGAAGCTTTCTTT
J gene: TRBJ1-2; V gene: TRBV18; D gene: TRBD1; CDR3 protein: CASSPDRDGYTF; CDR3 DNA: TGTGCCAGCTCACCGGACAGGGACGGCTACACCTTC
J gene: TRBJ2-7; V gene: TRBV5-1; D gene: NA; CDR3 protein: CASSLDTSSYEQYF; CDR3 DNA: TGCGCCAGCAGCTTGGACACCAGTTCCTACGAGCAGTACTTC
J gene: TRBJ2-3; V gene: TRBV6-1; D gene: NA; CDR3 protein: CASSEALGGGKVPQYF; CDR3 DNA: TGTGCCAGCAGTGAAGCGCTAGGAGGCGGGAAGGTTCCGCAGTATTTT
J gene: TRBJ1-2; V gene: TRBV7-9; D gene: TRBD1; CDR3 protein: CASSLVGQGADYGYTF; CDR3 DNA: TGTGCCAGCAGCTTGGTTGGACAGGGGGCCGACTATGGCTACACCTTC
J gene: TRBJ2-3; V gene: TRBV7-3; D gene: TRBD2; CDR3 protein: CASSFGAGGPPDTQYF; CDR3 DNA: TGTGCCAGCAGCTTCGGAGCGGGGGGGCCACCAGATACGCAGTATTTT
J gene: TRBJ1-3; V gene: TRBV18; D gene: NA; CDR3 protein: CASSPQNTGNTIYF; CDR3 DNA: TGTGCCAGCTCACCACAGAACACAGGGAACACCATATATTTT
J gene: TRBJ2-1; V gene: TRBV27; D gene: TRBD2; CDR3 protein: CASSSLTSLSYNEQFF; CDR3 DNA: TGTGCCAGCAGTTCGCTGACTAGCCTCTCCTACAATGAGCAGTTCTTC
J gene: TRBJ1-2; V gene: TRBV2; D gene: NA; CDR3 protein: CASTVAQGSLYGYTF; CDR3 DNA: TGTGCCAGCACCGTCGCACAGGGTTCGCTATATGGCTACACCTTC
J gene: TRBJ2-5; V gene: TRBV6-5; D gene: NA; CDR3 protein: CASSYSIAGETQYF; CDR3 DNA: TGTGCCAGCAGTTACTCGATCGCGGGGGAGACCCAGTACTTC
J gene: TRBJ1-5; V gene: TRBV7-9; D gene: TRBD1; CDR3 protein: CASSPGTGGTWDQPQHF; CDR3 DNA: TGTGCCAGCAGCCCGGGGACAGGGGGCACATGGGATCAGCCCCAGCATTTT
J gene: TRBJ1-6; V gene: TRBV11-3; D gene: NA; CDR3 protein: CASRLLSMEKNSPLHF; CDR3 DNA: TGTGCCAGCAGACTACTCAGTATGGAGAAGAATTCACCCCTCCACTTT
J gene: TRBJ1-1; V gene: TRBV15; D gene: NA; CDR3 protein: CATSRVPGPPSTEAFF; CDR3 DNA: TGTGCCACCAGCAGAGTGCCAGGGCCACCGTCGACTGAAGCTTTCTTT
J gene: TRBJ2-7; V gene: TRBV11-3; D gene: TRBD1; CDR3 protein: CASSSRTGAYEQYF; CDR3 DNA: TGTGCCAGCAGCTCTCGGACAGGGGCTTACGAGCAGTACTTC
J gene: TRBJ1-2; V gene: TRBV6-1; D gene: NA; CDR3 protein: CASSETFLRDYYGYTF; CDR3 DNA: TGTGCCAGCAGTGAAACTTTTCTCAGGGATTACTATGGCTACACCTTC
J gene: TRBJ2-7; V gene: TRBV6-6; D gene: NA; CDR3 protein: CASDPQGQAYEQYF; CDR3 DNA: TGTGCCAGCGACCCTCAGGGGCAGGCCTACGAGCAGTACTTC
J gene: TRBJ1-2; V gene: TRBV7-9; D gene: NA; CDR3 protein: CASSFRLQSYGYTF; CDR3 DNA: TGTGCCAGCAGCTTCAGATTACAGAGCTATGGCTACACCTTC
J gene: TRBJ2-3; V gene: TRBV2; D gene: NA; CDR3 protein: CARRGTGGTDTQYF; CDR3 DNA: TGTGCCAGAAGAGGGACTGGGGGGACAGATACGCAGTATTTT
J gene: TRBJ1-1; V gene: TRBV28; D gene: TRBD1; CDR3 protein: CASSGQHWGQENTEAFF; CDR3 DNA: TGTGCCAGCAGTGGTCAGCATTGGGGACAGGAGAACACTGAAGCTTTCTTT
J gene: TRBJ2-5; V gene: TRBV7-9; D gene: NA; CDR3 protein: CASSHWGGARQETQYF; CDR3 DNA: TGTGCCAGCTCCCATTGGGGGGGGGCCCGGCAAGAGACCCAGTACTTC